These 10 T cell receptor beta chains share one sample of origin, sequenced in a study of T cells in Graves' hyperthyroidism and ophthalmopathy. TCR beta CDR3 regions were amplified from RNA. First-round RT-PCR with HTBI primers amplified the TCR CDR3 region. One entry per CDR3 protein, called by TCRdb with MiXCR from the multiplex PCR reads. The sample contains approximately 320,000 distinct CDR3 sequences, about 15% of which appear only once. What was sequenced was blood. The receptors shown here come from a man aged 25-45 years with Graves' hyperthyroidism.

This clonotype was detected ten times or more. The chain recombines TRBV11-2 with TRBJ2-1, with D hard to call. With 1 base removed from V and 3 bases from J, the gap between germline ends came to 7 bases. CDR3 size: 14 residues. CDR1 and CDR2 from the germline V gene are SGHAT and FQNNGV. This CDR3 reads CASSLVGFYNEQFF. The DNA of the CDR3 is TGTGCCAGCAGCTTAGTGGGCTTCTACAATGAGCAGTTCTTC.

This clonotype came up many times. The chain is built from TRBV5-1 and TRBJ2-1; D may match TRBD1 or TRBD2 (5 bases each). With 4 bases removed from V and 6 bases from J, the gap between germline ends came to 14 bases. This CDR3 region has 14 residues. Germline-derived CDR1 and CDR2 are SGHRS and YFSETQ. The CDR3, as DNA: TGCGCCAGCAGCATTCAGGGTGAGGGCAATGAGCAGTTCTTC. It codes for CASSIQGEGNEQFF. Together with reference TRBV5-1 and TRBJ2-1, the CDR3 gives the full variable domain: KAGVTQTPRYLIKTRGQQVTLSCSPISGHRSVSWYQQTPGQGLQFLFEYFSETQRNKGNFPGRFSGRQFSNSRSEMNVSTLELGDSALYLCASSIQGEGNEQFFGPGTRLTVL.

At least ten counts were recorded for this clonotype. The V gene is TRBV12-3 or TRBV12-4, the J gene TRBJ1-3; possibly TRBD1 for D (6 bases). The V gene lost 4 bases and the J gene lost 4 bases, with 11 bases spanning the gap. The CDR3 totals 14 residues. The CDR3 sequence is CASSSTGTGNTIYF. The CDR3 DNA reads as TGTGCCAGCAGTTCCACAGGGACCGGAAACACCATATATTTT.

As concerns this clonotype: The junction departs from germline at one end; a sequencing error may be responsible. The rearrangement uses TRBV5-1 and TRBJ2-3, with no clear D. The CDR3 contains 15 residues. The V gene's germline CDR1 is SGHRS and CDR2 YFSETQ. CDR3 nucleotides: TGCGCCGGCAGCTTGGCTGGCAGCGAAACAGATACGCAGTATTTT. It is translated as CAGSLAGSETDTQYF.

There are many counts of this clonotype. The CDR3 nucleotides read TGTGCCAGCAGCTTAGGACCAGCTAAGGACACCGGGGAGCTGTTTTTT. Translating gives CASSLGPAKDTGELFF. V gene TRBV11-3 combines with J gene TRBJ2-2; D is unclear. Germline CDR1 reads SGHNT; CDR2 reads YENEEA. V was shortened by 1 base and J by 3 bases, with 12 bases between the two germline ends. CDR3 length equals 16 residues.

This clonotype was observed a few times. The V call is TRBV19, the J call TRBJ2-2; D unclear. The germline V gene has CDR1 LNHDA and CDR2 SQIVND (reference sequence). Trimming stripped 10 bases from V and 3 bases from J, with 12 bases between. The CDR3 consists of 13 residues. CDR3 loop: CATNSRDTGELFF. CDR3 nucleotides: TGTGCCACCAACTCTCGGGACACCGGGGAGCTGTTTTTT.

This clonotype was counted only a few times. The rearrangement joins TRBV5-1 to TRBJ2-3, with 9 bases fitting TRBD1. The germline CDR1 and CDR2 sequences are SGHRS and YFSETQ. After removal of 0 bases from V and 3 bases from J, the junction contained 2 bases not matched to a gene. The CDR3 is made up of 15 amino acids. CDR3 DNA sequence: TGCGCCAGCAGCTTGGGGGACAGGGCTACAGATACGCAGTATTTT. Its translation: CASSLGDRATDTQYF.

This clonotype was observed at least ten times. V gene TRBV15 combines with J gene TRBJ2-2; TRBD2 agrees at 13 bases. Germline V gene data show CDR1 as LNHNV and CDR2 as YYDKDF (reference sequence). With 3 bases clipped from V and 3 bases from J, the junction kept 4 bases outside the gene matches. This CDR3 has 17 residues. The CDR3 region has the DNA TGTGCCACCAGCAGGGGAGGACTAGCGGGGGACACCGGGGAGCTGTTTTTT. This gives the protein CATSRGGLAGDTGELFF.

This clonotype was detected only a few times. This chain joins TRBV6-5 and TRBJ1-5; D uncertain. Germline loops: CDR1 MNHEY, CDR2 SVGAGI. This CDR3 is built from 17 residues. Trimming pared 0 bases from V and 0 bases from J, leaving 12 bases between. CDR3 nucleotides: TGTGCCAGCAGTTACTCAATCAGGCCCTATAGCAATCAGCCCCAGCATTTT. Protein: CASSYSIRPYSNQPQHF.

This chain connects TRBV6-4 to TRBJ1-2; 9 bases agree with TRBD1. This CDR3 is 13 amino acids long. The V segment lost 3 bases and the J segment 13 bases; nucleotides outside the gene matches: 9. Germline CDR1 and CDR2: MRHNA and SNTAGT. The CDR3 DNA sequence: TGTGCCAGCAGTGAATCTTGGGACAGGGTTTCCACCTTC. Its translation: CASSESWDRVSTF.